Here is one T cell receptor beta chain with its context. The antigen is undetermined. This sample is drawn from a study of cytomegalovirus exposure and HLA in healthy donors. Study summary: Genetic ancestry analysis placed about 76% of the 398 donors that were genotyped in the Caucasian-associated cluster. Whole-study results and caveats: Common viral pathogens (according to a later analysis) appeared linked to several of the most significant clusters. The investigators catalogued 150 to 200 TCR beta chains as cytomegalovirus-associated. Later analysis associated a missense DCLRE1C variant with TCR beta V- and J-gene trimming.

The PCR was carried out with 60 Vbeta primers and 13 Jbeta primers. The assay was immunoSEQ multiplex PCR, and TCRdb's table has in-frame clones only and misses some. The table has about 160,000 clones, 85% seen once. V was pared by 5 bases and J by 1 base, with 23 bases of the junction left unmatched. This CDR3 region has 21 residues. Germline V gene sequence: CDR1 SNHLY, CDR2 FYNNEI. This TCR was sampled from a boy aged 2 to 9 in good health and CMV-seronegative. Sequencing was done on a sample of PBMCs. The V call is TRBV2, the J call TRBJ1-5; 7 bases match TRBD1. Here the CDR3 DNA reads TGTGCCAGCAGTCGCCTGATATTGGCAGGGGGAGATGATACGAGCAATCAGCCCCAGCATTTT. Its protein product is CASSRLILAGGDDTSNQPQHF.